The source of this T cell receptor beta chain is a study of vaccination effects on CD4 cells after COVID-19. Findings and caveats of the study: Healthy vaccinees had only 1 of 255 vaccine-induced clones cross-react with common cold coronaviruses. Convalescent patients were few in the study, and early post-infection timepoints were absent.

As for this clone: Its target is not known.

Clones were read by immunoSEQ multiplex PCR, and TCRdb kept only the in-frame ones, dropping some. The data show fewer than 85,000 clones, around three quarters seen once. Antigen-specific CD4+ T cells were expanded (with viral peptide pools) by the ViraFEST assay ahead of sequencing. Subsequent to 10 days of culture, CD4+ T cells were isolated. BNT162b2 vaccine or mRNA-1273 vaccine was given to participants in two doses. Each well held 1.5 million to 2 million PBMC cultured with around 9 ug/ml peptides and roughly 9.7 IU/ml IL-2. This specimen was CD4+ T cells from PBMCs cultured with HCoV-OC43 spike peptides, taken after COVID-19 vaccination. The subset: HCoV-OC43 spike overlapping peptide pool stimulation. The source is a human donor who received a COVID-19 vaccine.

Written as DNA, the CDR3 is TGTGCCAGTAGTATCCGGGACAGGGGTGCGACAGATACGCAGTATTTT. Protein sequence: CASSIRDRGATDTQYF. The V call is TRBV19, the J call TRBJ2-3; 10 nucleotides match TRBD1. Germline values: CDR1 LNHDA, CDR2 SQIVND (reference sequence). The CDR3 length is 16 residues. Trimming cost V 3 bases and J 3 bases; bases outside gene matches: 6.